This TCR beta chain was identified in a study of spatial heterogeneity in lung cancer. Looking at the study overall: Alpha-chain sequences were consistently detected in smaller numbers than beta-chain sequences. Unique TCR and UMI combinations averaged more than ten appearances each in raw reads.

Every molecule of TCR cDNA had its own unique molecular identifier. TCRdb analysed the 5' RACE reads with MiXCR anew, one entry per CDR3 protein. The data contain tens of thousands of distinct CDR3 sequences, 12% of them singletons. This clonotype was detected many times. Time point in this sample: sample taken at primary tumor resection. Extraction of whole RNA from tumor, nontumor lung or frozen PBMC preceded unsorted sequencing. The clonotype was recovered from a male donor with early-stage non-small cell lung cancer. The sample was PBMCs, taken at surgery.

In nucleotides, the CDR3 is TGCAGCGCATGGACAGGGCCTAATGAAAAACTGTTTTTT. Encoded protein: CSAWTGPNEKLFF. The V gene is TRBV29-1, the J gene TRBJ1-4, with 8 bases fitting TRBD1. The V and J ends lost 7 bases and 3 bases, in that order; junction bases with no gene match: 4. The CDR3 runs 13 residues. Germline assignment: CDR1 SQVTM and CDR2 ANQGSEA.